The 14 T cell receptor beta chains below all came from one sample that was sequenced in a study of response to subunit inactivated influenza vaccine. TCRdb processed the RT-PCR reads anew with MiXCR; each CDR3 protein has one entry. The data contain some 180,000 distinct CDR3 sequences, about 9% of them singletons. The sequencing used non-naive T cells sorted from PBMCs, collected on the day of vaccination. The source of these receptors is a middle-aged man who received an inactivated influenza vaccine.

This clonotype was counted only a few times. V gene TRBV9 combines with J gene TRBJ2-1; 9 bases match TRBD2. The J segment lost 3 bases and the V segment lost 0 bases, leaving 1 base of the junction unmatched. The germline gives CDR1 SGDLS, CDR2 YYNGEE. The length of the CDR3 is 15 residues. CDR3 nucleotide sequence: TGTGCCAGCAGCGTAGGCGGGGGGGGCTACAATGAGCAGTTCTTC. It encodes CASSVGGGGYNEQFF.

This clonotype was found many times. The chain employs TRBV20-1 and TRBJ2-1; TRBD2 aligns across 8 bases. V was clipped by 6 bases and J by 1 base; unmatched bases: 11. Germline V lookup: CDR1 DFQATT, CDR2 SNEGSKA (reference sequence). The CDR3 covers 16 residues. The CDR3 region has the DNA TGCAGTGCAGACCTCGGGGCGGGAGGTTCCTACAATGAGCAGTTCTTC. Its translation is CSADLGAGGSYNEQFF.

The gene calls are TRBV28 and TRBJ2-1; D is undetermined. V lost 6 bases and J lost 0, with 15 bases in between. The germline CDR1 and CDR2 sequences are MDHEN and SYDVKM. The CDR3 spans 16 residues. The CDR3 DNA is TGTGCCAGCAGATCCCAACTCGCTCCCTCCTACAATGAGCAGTTCTTC. The encoded protein is CASRSQLAPSYNEQFF.

This clonotype occurred a few times. The V gene is TRBV20-1, the J gene TRBJ1-1; D is uncertain. V was shortened by 2 bases and J by 1 base, with 5 bases between the two germline ends. Germline-derived CDR1 and CDR2 are DFQATT and SNEGSKA (reference sequence). This CDR3 contains 12 residues. CDR3: CSARLQNTEAFF. The CDR3 coding sequence is TGCAGTGCTAGACTACAGAACACTGAAGCTTTCTTT.

This clonotype was seen at least ten times. The CDR3 nucleotides are TGTGCCAGCAGTTTTAGCACGGCAACTAATGAAAAACTGTTTTTT. It yields the protein CASSFSTATNEKLFF. The chain is built from TRBV12-3 or TRBV12-4 and TRBJ1-4; D uncertain. The CDR3 consists of 15 residues. V lost 3 bases to trimming and J lost 0 bases, with 8 bases between them.

This clonotype showed up just a few times. The J gene is TRBJ2-5, the V gene TRBV5-1; TRBD2 matches 8 bases. J was trimmed by 1 base and V by 0 bases; bases with no gene match: 5. The CDR3 contains 16 residues. Looked up from germline, CDR1 is SGHRS and CDR2 is YFSETQ. CDR3 protein: CASSLAGGRLQETQYF. Here the CDR3 DNA reads TGCGCCAGCAGCTTGGCGGGCGGGAGGCTCCAAGAGACCCAGTACTTC.

This clonotype was detected a few times. The chain links TRBV5-1 to TRBJ2-7; D is ambiguous. The CDR3 runs 14 residues. CDR1 SGHRS and CDR2 YFSETQ come from the germline V gene. V shed 0 bases and J shed 2 bases, with 9 bases lying between them. The CDR3 is CASSLAQTAYEQYF. The CDR3 bases are TGCGCCAGCAGCTTGGCTCAGACTGCCTACGAGCAGTACTTC.

The chain is built from TRBV6-5 and TRBJ2-1; D gene uncertain. Trimming pared 3 bases from V and 10 bases from J, leaving 22 bases between. The germline CDR1 and CDR2 sequences are MNHEY and SVGAGI. The CDR3 extends over 16 amino acids. The CDR3 is CASSYEYSRSAYEQFF. The CDR3 coding sequence is TGTGCCAGCAGTTATGAGTACTCCCGATCTGCATACGAGCAGTTCTTC.

This clonotype was counted only a few times. The rearrangement links TRBV11-1 to TRBJ2-5; 7 bases align to TRBD2. V lost 5 bases, J lost 0 bases, and 15 bases stayed unmatched. Germline CDR1 reads SGHAT; CDR2 reads FQDESV (reference sequence). This CDR3 is built from 18 residues. CDR3 in DNA: TGTGCCAGCAGCCAAGTCGAGCGACTAGCTCGGTACCAAGAGACCCAGTACTTC. Translation gives CASSQVERLARYQETQYF.

This clonotype appeared a few times. The gene calls are TRBV20-1 and TRBJ2-7, with D maybe TRBD1 (6 bases). With 6 bases removed from V and 3 bases from J, the gap between germline ends came to 18 bases. Germline loops: CDR1 DFQATT, CDR2 SNEGSKA (reference sequence). This CDR3 is built from 14 residues. CDR3 bases: TGCAGTGCATGGGACATCTACGACAACTACGAGCAGTACTTC. Translating it yields CSAWDIYDNYEQYF.

This clonotype was found a few times. The chain combines TRBV11-1 with TRBJ2-7, with TRBD2 identical over 11 bases. The CDR3 extends over 15 amino acids. Losses at the gene ends were 5 bases for V and 2 bases for J; bases not matched to a gene: 5. Germline V CDR1 and CDR2: SGHAT, FQDESV (reference sequence). This CDR3 is CASSAGLAATYEQYF. The DNA of the CDR3 is TGTGCCAGCAGCGCGGGACTAGCGGCTACCTACGAGCAGTACTTC.

This clonotype was picked up a small number of times. This chain links TRBV7-2 with TRBJ2-7, with D possibly TRBD2 on 6 matching bases. V lost 3 bases, J lost 2 bases, and 11 bases lay in between. Germline CDR1 SGHTA, CDR2 FQGNSA. This CDR3 has 14 residues. CDR3 nucleotide sequence: TGTGCCAGCAGCTTGGGACGACTAGCCTACGAGCAGTACTTC. This gives the protein CASSLGRLAYEQYF. Complete variable domain (other parts from reference TRBV7-2 and TRBJ2-7): GAGVSQSPSNKVTEKGKDVELRCDPISGHTALYWYRQSLGQGLEFLIYFQGNSAPDKSGLPSDRFSAERTGGSVSTLTIQRTQQEDSAVYLCASSLGRLAYEQYFGPGTRLTVT.

This clonotype was seen more than once but under ten times. V is TRBV7-2 and J is TRBJ2-3; D is unclear. Trimming left V 5 bases short and J 1 base short, with 10 bases between. The CDR3 extends over 14 amino acids. CDR1 and CDR2 (germline): SGHTA, FQGNSA. The CDR3 loop reads CASSPGARTDTQYF. CDR3 nucleotides: TGTGCCAGCAGCCCTGGCGCCCGCACAGATACGCAGTATTTT.

The V call is TRBV29-1, the J call TRBJ1-1; TRBD1 matches at 11 bases. The CDR3 length is 13 residues. Germline CDR1 SQVTM, CDR2 ANQGSEA. J lost 4 bases, V lost 7 bases, and 5 bases had no gene match. The DNA for the CDR3 is TGCAGCGGGGGACAGGGGGGAGGCACTGAAGCTTTCTTT. Protein sequence: CSGGQGGGTEAFF.